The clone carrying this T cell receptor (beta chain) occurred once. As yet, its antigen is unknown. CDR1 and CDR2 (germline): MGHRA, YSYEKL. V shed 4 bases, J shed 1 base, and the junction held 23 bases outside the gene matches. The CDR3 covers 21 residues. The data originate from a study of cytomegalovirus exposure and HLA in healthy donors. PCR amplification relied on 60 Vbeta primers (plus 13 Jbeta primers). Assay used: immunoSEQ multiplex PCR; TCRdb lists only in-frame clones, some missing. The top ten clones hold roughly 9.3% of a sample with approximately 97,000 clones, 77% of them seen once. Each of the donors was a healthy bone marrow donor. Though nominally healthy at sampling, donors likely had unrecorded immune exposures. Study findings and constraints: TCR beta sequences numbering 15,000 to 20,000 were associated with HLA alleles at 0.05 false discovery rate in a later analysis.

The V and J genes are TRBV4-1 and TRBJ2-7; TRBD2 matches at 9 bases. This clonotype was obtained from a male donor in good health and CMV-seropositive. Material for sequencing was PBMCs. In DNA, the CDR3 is TGCGCCAGCAGCCCCCTGCCGGCATTGAGCGGGAGGCCGGACTTTTCCTACGAGCAGTACTTC. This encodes CASSPLPALSGRPDFSYEQYF.